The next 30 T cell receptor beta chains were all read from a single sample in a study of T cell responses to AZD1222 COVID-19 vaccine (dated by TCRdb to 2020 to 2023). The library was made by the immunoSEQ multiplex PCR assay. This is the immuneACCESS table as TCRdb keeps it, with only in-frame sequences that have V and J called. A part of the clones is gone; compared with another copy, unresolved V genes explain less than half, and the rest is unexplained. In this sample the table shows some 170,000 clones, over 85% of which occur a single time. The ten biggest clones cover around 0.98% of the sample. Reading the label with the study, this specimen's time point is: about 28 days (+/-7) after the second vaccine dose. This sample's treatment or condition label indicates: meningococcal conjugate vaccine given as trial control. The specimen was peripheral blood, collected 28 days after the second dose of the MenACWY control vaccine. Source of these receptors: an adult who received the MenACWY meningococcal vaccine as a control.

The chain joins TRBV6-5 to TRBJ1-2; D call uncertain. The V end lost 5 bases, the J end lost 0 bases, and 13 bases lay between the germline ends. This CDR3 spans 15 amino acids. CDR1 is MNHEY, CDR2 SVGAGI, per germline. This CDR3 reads CASSPTDGANYGYTF. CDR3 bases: TGTGCCAGCAGTCCTACTGACGGGGCTAACTATGGCTACACCTTC.

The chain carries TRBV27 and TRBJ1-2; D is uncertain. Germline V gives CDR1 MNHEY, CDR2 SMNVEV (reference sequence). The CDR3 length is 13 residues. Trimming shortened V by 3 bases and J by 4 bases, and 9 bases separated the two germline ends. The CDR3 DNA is TGTGCCAGCAGTTTCGCTGGGCCCTATGGCTACACCTTC. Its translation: CASSFAGPYGYTF.

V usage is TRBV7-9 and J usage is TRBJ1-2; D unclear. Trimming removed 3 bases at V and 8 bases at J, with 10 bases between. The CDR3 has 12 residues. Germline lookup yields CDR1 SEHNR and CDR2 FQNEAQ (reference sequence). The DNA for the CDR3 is TGTGCCAGCAGCTTTAGGATCTACGGCTACACCTTC. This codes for CASSFRIYGYTF.

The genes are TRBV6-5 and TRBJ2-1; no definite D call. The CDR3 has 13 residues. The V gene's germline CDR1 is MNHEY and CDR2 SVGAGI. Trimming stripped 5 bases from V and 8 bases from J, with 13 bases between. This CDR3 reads CASSPQTRYEQFF. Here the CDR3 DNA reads TGTGCCAGCAGTCCCCAAACGAGGTATGAGCAGTTCTTC.

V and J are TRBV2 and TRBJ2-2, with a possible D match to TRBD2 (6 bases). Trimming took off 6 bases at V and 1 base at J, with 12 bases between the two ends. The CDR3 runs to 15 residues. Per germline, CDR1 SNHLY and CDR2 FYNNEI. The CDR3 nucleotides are TGTGCCAGCAGGGAGGGCAGACTGAACACCGGGGAGCTGTTTTTT. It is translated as CASREGRLNTGELFF. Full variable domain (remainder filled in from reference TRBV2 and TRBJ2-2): EPEVTQTPSHQVTQMGQEVILRCVPISNHLYFYWYRQILGQKVEFLVSFYNNEISEKSEIFDDQFSVERPDGSNFTLKIRSTKLEDSAMYFCASREGRLNTGELFFGEGSRLTVL.

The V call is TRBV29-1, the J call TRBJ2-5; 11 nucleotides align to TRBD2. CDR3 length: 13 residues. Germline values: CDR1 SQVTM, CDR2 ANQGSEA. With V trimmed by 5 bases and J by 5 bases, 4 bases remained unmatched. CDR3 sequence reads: CSVPTSGAETQYF. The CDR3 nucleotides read TGCAGCGTTCCGACTAGCGGGGCGGAGACCCAGTACTTC. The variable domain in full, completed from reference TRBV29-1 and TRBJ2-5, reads SAVISQKPSRDICQRGTSLTIQCQVDSQVTMMFWYRQQPGQSLTLIATANQGSEATYESGFVIDKFPISRPNLTFSTLTVSNMSPEDSSIYLCSVPTSGAETQYFGPGTRLLVL.

In DNA form, the CDR3 reads TGCGCCAGCAGGCGAAACACAGATACGCAGTATTTT. Its translation: CASRRNTDTQYF. The chain employs TRBV23-1 and TRBJ2-3; D is ambiguous. TRBV23-1 is known as an ORF, though its function is uncertain. V lost 6 bases to trimming and J lost 2 bases, with 6 bases between them. CDR3 size: 12 residues.

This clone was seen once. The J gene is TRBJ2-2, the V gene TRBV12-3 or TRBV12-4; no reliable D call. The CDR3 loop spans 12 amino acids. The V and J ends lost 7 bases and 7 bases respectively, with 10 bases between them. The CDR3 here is CASNTPGGELFF. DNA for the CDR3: TGTGCCAGCAATACCCCGGGCGGGGAGCTGTTTTTT.

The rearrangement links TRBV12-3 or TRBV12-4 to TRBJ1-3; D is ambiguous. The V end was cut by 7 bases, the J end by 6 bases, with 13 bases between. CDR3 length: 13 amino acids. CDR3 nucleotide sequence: TGTGCCAGCACGGAATTCATAGTAAACACCATATATTTT. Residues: CASTEFIVNTIYF.

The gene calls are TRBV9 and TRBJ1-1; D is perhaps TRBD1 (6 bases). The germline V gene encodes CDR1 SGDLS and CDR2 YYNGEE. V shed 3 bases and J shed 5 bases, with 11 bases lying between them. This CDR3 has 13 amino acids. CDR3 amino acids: CASSAGAGTEAFF. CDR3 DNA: TGTGCCAGCAGCGCAGGGGCTGGTACTGAAGCTTTCTTT.

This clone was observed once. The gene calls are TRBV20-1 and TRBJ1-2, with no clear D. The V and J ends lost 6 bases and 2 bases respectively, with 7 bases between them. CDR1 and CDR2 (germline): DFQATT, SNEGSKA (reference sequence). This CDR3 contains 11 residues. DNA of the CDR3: TGCAGTGCACCCCAGAACTATGGCTACACCTTC. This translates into CSAPQNYGYTF.

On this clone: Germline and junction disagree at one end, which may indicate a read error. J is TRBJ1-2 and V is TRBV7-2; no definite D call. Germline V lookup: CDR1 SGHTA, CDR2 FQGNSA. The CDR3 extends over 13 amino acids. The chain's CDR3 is CASNLGRGYGYTF. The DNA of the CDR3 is TGTGCCAGCAACTTAGGGCGAGGCTATGGCTACACCTTC.

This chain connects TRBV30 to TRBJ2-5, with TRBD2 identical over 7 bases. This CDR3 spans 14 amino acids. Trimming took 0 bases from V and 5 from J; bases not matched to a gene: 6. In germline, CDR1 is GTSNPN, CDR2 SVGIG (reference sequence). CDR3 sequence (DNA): TGTGCCTGGAGTGTCCTAGCGGTCGGGGAGACCCAGTACTTC. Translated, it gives CAWSVLAVGETQYF.

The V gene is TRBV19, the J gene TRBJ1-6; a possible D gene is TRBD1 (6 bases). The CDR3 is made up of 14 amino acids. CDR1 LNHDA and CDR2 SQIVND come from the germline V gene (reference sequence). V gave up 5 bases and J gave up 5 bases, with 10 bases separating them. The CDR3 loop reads CASSPDSNNSPLHF. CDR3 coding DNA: TGTGCCAGTAGTCCGGACAGTAATAATTCACCCCTCCACTTT. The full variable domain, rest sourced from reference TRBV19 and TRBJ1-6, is DGGITQSPKYLFRKEGQNVTLSCEQNLNHDAMYWYRQDPGQGLRLIYYSQIVNDFQKGDIAEGYSVSREKKESFPLTVTSAQKNPTAFYLCASSPDSNNSPLHFGNGTRLTVT.

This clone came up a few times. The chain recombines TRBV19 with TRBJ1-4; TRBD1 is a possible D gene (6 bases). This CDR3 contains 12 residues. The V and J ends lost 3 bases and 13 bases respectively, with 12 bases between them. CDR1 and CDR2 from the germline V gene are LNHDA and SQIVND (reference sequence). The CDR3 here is CASSIGGGRLFF. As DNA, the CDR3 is TGTGCCAGTAGTATTGGGGGGGGCCGACTGTTTTTT.

The CDR3: CASSLAGGSGNTIYF. CDR3 bases: TGTGCCAGCAGCTTGGCCGGGGGATCTGGAAACACCATATATTTT. The chain combines TRBV5-4 with TRBJ1-3, with a tentative D call TRBD1 (5 bases). Germline loops: CDR1 SGHNT, CDR2 YYREEE (reference sequence). V gave up 0 bases and J gave up 1 base, with 8 bases separating them. There are 15 residues in the CDR3.

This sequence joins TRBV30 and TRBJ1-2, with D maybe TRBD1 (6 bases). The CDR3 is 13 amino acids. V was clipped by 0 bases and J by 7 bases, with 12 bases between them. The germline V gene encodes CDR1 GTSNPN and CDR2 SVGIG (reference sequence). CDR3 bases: TGTGCCTGGAGTGTACAGGGATACCGTGGCTACACCTTC. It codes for CAWSVQGYRGYTF.

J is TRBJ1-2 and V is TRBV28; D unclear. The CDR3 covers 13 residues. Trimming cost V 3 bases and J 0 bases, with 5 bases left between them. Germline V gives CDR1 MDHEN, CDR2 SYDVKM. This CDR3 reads CASSLQTNYGYTF. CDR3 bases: TGTGCCAGCAGTTTGCAGACTAACTATGGCTACACCTTC.

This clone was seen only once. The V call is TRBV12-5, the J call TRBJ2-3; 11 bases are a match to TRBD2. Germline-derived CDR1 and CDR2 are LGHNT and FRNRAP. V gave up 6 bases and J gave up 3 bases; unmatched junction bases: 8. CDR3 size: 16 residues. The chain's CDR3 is CASGSLAGGQTDTQYF. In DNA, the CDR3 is TGTGCTAGTGGCTCTTTAGCGGGGGGGCAAACAGATACGCAGTATTTT. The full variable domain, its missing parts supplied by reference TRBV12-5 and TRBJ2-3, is DARVTQTPRHKVTEMGQEVTMRCQPILGHNTVFWYRQTMMQGLELLAYFRNRAPLDDSGMPKDRFSAEMPDATLATLKIQPSEPRDSAVYFCASGSLAGGQTDTQYFGPGTRLTVL.

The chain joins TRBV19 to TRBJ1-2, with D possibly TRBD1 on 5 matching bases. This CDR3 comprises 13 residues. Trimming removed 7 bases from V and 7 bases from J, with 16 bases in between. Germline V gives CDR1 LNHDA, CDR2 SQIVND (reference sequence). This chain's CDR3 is CASTDSALVGYTF. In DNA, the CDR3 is TGTGCCAGTACCGACAGTGCGCTCGTTGGCTACACCTTC.

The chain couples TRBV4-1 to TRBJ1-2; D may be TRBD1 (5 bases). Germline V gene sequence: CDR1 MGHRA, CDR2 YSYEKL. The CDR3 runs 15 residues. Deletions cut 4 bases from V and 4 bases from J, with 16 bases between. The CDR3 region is CASSPLSSGAYGYTF. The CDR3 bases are TGCGCCAGCAGCCCGCTATCCTCCGGGGCCTATGGCTACACCTTC.

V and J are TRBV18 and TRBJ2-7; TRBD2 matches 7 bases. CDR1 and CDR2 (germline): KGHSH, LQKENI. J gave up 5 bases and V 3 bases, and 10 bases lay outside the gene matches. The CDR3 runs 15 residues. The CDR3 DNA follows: TGTGCCAGCTCACCCGGACTTCGGGGAGGGGACGAGCAGTACTTC. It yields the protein CASSPGLRGGDEQYF.

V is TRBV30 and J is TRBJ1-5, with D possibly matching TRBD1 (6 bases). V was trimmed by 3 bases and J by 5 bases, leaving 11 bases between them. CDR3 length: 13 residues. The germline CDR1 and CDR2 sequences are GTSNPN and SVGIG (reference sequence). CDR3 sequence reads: CAWSGGLDQPQHF. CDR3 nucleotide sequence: TGTGCCTGGAGCGGGGGGCTTGATCAGCCCCAGCATTTT.

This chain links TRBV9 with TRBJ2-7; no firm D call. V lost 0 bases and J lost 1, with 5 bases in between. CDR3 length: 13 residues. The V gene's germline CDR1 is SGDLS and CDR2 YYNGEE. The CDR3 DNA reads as TGTGCCAGCAGCGTAGGACCATCCTACGAGCAGTACTTC. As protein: CASSVGPSYEQYF.

The CDR3 coding sequence is TGCGCCAGCAGCACACCGGGACCGGCGCATGAGCAGTTCTTC. As protein: CASSTPGPAHEQFF. The chain employs TRBV5-1 and TRBJ2-1; D possibly uses TRBD1 or TRBD2 (5 bases each). Germline CDR1 is SGHRS and CDR2 is YFSETQ. CDR3 size: 14 residues. Trimming took off 4 bases at V and 8 bases at J, with 16 bases between the two ends. Full variable domain (outside the CDR3, taken from reference TRBV5-1 and TRBJ2-1): KAGVTQTPRYLIKTRGQQVTLSCSPISGHRSVSWYQQTPGQGLQFLFEYFSETQRNKGNFPGRFSGRQFSNSRSEMNVSTLELGDSALYLCASSTPGPAHEQFFGPGTRLTVL.

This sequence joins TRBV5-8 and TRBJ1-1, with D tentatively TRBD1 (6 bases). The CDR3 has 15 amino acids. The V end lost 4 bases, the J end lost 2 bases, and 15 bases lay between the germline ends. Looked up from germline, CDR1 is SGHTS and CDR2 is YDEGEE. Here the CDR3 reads CASSMGTGANTEAFF. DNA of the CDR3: TGTGCCAGCAGCATGGGGACGGGGGCAAACACTGAAGCTTTCTTT.

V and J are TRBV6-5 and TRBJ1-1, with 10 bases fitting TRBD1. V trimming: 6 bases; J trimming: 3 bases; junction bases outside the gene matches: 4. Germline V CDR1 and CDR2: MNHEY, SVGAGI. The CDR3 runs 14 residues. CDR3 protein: CASRWGTGDTEAFF. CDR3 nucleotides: TGTGCCAGCAGGTGGGGGACAGGGGACACTGAAGCTTTCTTT.

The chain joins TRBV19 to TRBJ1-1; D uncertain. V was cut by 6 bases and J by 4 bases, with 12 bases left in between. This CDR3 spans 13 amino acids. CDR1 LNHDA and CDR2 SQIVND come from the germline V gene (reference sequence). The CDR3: CASRGGYTTEAFF. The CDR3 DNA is TGTGCCAGTAGGGGAGGGTATACCACTGAAGCTTTCTTT.

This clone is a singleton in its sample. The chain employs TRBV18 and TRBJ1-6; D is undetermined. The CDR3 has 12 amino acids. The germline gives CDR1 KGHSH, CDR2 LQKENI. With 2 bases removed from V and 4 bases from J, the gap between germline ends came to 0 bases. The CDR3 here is CASSPYNSPLHF. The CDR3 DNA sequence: TGTGCCAGCTCACCATATAATTCACCCCTCCACTTT.

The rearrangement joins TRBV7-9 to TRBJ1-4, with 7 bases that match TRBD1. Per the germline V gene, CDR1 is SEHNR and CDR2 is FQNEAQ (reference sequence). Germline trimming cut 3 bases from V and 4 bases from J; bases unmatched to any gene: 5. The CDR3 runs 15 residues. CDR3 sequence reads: CASSFRQGGNEKLFF. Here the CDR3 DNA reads TGTGCCAGCAGCTTCCGACAGGGTGGTAATGAAAAACTGTTTTTT. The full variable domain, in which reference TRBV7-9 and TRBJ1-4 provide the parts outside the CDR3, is DTGVSQNPRHKITKRGQNVTFRCDPISEHNRLYWYRQTLGQGPEFLTYFQNEAQLEKSRLLSDRFSAERPKGSFSTLEIQRTEQGDSAMYLCASSFRQGGNEKLFFGSGTQLSVL.